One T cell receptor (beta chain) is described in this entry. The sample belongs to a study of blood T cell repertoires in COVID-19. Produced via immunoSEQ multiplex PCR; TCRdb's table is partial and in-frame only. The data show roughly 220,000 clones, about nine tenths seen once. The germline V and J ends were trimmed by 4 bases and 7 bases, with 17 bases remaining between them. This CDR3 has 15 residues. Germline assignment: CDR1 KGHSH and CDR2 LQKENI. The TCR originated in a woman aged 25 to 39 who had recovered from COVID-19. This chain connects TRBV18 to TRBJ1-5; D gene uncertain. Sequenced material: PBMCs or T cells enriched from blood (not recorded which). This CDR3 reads CASSRNGEALQPQHF. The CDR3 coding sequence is TGTGCCAGCTCACGGAACGGGGAGGCTTTACAGCCCCAGCATTTT.